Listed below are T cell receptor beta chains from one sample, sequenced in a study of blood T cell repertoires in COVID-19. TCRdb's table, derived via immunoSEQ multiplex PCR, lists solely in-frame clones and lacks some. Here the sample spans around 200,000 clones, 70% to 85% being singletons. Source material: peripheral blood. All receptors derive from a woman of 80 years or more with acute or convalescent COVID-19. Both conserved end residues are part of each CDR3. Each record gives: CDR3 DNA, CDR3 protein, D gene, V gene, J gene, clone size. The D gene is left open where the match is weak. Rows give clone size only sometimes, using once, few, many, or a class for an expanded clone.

DNA: TGTGCCAGTAGTATAGATGCCAGGGGGAACTATGGCTACACCTTC
CDR3: CASSIDARGNYGYTF
D: TRBD1
V: TRBV19
J: TRBJ1-2
size: -

DNA: TGCGCCAGCAGCCTCCCTGCCTACGAGCAGTACTTC
CDR3: CASSLPAYEQYF
D: -
V: TRBV5-1
J: TRBJ2-7
size: once

DNA: TGTGCCAGTAGTACGGGACAGGGGGAAAGCTACACCTTC
CDR3: CASSTGQGESYTF
D: TRBD1
V: TRBV19
J: TRBJ1-2
size: -

DNA: TGTGCCAGCAGCTTGAATAGCGGTATGAGGGGAGAGACCCAGTACTTC
CDR3: CASSLNSGMRGETQYF
D: -
V: TRBV7-9
J: TRBJ2-5
size: -

DNA: TGTGCCATCACCGCAGGGGGCACGAATGAGCAGTTCTTC
CDR3: CAITAGGTNEQFF
D: TRBD1
V: TRBV10-3
J: TRBJ2-1
size: -

DNA: TGTGCCAGCAGCTTCTCACAGGGTGGTCTGTTCTTC
CDR3: CASSFSQGGLFF
D: -
V: TRBV7-9
J: TRBJ2-1
size: -

DNA: TGTGCCAGCAGCTTGAGATCAGGTGCAACTAATGAAAAACTGTTTTTT
CDR3: CASSLRSGATNEKLFF
D: -
V: TRBV3-1/TRBV3-2
J: TRBJ1-4
size: -

DNA: TGTGCCAGTATTCGGACCCCAGGGCCTCAGCCCCAGCATTTT
CDR3: CASIRTPGPQPQHF
D: -
V: TRBV19
J: TRBJ1-5
size: -

DNA: TGTACCAGCAGCTTGTGGTGGGACAGGGTCGGTCGCAATCAGCCCCAGCATTTT
CDR3: CTSSLWWDRVGRNQPQHF
D: TRBD1
V: TRBV5-6
J: TRBJ1-5
size: -

DNA: TGTGCCAGCACCCTTTCAGGACGGGTGGAGGGGGGCTACACCTTC
CDR3: CASTLSGRVEGGYTF
D: -
V: TRBV21-1
J: TRBJ1-2
size: -

DNA: TGTGCCAGCAGCAGAGCGGGGCAGGGGGCAAGGGGCTACACCTTC
CDR3: CASSRAGQGARGYTF
D: TRBD1
V: TRBV11-2
J: TRBJ1-2
size: -

DNA: TGTGCCTCCCACAGGGGGCCCACTGAAGCTTTCTTT
CDR3: CASHRGPTEAFF
D: TRBD1
V: TRBV30
J: TRBJ1-1
size: -

DNA: TGTGCCAGTCCTCCAAGAGGGTACAGGGTAATCCAAGAGACCCAGTACTTC
CDR3: CASPPRGYRVIQETQYF
D: -
V: TRBV19
J: TRBJ2-5
size: -

DNA: TGTGCCAGCTCACCCGCCCGCCAGGAGACCCAGTACTTC
CDR3: CASSPARQETQYF
D: -
V: TRBV18
J: TRBJ2-5
size: -

DNA: TGTGCCAGCAGGCACAGGGAAGTGGACACCGGGGAGCTGTTTTTT
CDR3: CASRHREVDTGELFF
D: -
V: TRBV6-5
J: TRBJ2-2
size: -

DNA: TGTGCCAGCCGAACGGGCGGGAGTTCTTACGAGCAGTACTTC
CDR3: CASRTGGSSYEQYF
D: TRBD2
V: TRBV19
J: TRBJ2-7
size: -

DNA: TGCGCCAGCAGCTTGGGGACAGATCAGCCCCAGCATTTT
CDR3: CASSLGTDQPQHF
D: -
V: TRBV5-1
J: TRBJ1-5
size: once

DNA: TGTGCCAGCAGCTTGGCAGGACTAGCGGGGGAGCAGTACTTC
CDR3: CASSLAGLAGEQYF
D: TRBD2
V: TRBV5-4
J: TRBJ2-7
size: -

DNA: TGCGCCAGCAGCAGGGGCGGGAGGCCCTTCAGCCTCTCCGAGCAGTACTTC
CDR3: CASSRGGRPFSLSEQYF
D: TRBD2
V: TRBV5-1
J: TRBJ2-7
size: -

DNA: TGCGCCAGCAGCGTGGAGGGGGTGAACACTGAAGCTTTCTTT
CDR3: CASSVEGVNTEAFF
D: -
V: TRBV5-1
J: TRBJ1-1
size: -

DNA: TGCGCCAGCAGCCCCAAGCGGGAGGGCCGTAGTTATGGCTCCTACAATGAGCAGTTCTTC
CDR3: CASSPKREGRSYGSYNEQFF
D: TRBD2
V: TRBV4-1
J: TRBJ2-1
size: -

DNA: TGTGCCAGCAGTGATGACGGGGGGGACTATGGCTACACCTTC
CDR3: CASSDDGGDYGYTF
D: -
V: TRBV2
J: TRBJ1-2
size: -

DNA: TGTGCCAGCAGTTACCCCGGGACAGGGCAGTATGGCTACACCTTC
CDR3: CASSYPGTGQYGYTF
D: TRBD1
V: TRBV6-5
J: TRBJ1-2
size: once

DNA: TGTGCCACCCAGATAGACAGTATGTATGGCTACACCTTC
CDR3: CATQIDSMYGYTF
D: -
V: TRBV5-4
J: TRBJ1-2
size: -

DNA: TGTGCCAGCAGCCACGGGACAAGTGAAGCTTTCTTT
CDR3: CASSHGTSEAFF
D: -
V: TRBV12-3/TRBV12-4
J: TRBJ1-1
size: -

DNA: TGTGCCAGCAGCTTAGGGCAGGGGGCCGTAGGCAATCAGCCCCAGCATTTT
CDR3: CASSLGQGAVGNQPQHF
D: TRBD1
V: TRBV7-9
J: TRBJ1-5
size: many

DNA: TGTGCCAGCAGTGACATTCCAGGGGGATATGGCTACACCTTC
CDR3: CASSDIPGGYGYTF
D: TRBD1
V: TRBV2
J: TRBJ1-2
size: -

DNA: TGCGCCAGCAGCTTTTCCGGGACAGCTTACGAGCAGTACTTC
CDR3: CASSFSGTAYEQYF
D: TRBD1
V: TRBV5-1
J: TRBJ2-7
size: -

DNA: TGTGCCATCAGTGTAACTCCTGGACTAGGTGATACGCAGTATTTT
CDR3: CAISVTPGLGDTQYF
D: TRBD2
V: TRBV10-3
J: TRBJ2-3
size: -

DNA: TGTGCCAGCAGCTTTACAGGGTTAACTGAAGCTTTCTTT
CDR3: CASSFTGLTEAFF
D: -
V: TRBV7-6
J: TRBJ1-1
size: -

DNA: TGTGCCAGCACCCCTTTGTGGCAGGGTAATCAGCCCCAGCATTTT
CDR3: CASTPLWQGNQPQHF
D: -
V: TRBV2
J: TRBJ1-5
size: -

DNA: TGTGCCATCAGTGAACTAGCGGGGCGCTACGAGCAGTACTTC
CDR3: CAISELAGRYEQYF
D: TRBD2
V: TRBV10-3
J: TRBJ2-7
size: -

DNA: TGTGCCAGCAGCCGAGGGGGGGCGACAGGTGAAGCTTTCTTT
CDR3: CASSRGGATGEAFF
D: -
V: TRBV3-1/TRBV3-2
J: TRBJ1-1
size: -

DNA: TGTGCCTGGAGTGTACTAGCGGGAGTCGGCGAGCAGTACTTC
CDR3: CAWSVLAGVGEQYF
D: TRBD2
V: TRBV30
J: TRBJ2-7
size: few

DNA: TGTGCCAACAGTTTAGGTCCGAACAGGGCCCAGTACTTC
CDR3: CANSLGPNRAQYF
D: -
V: TRBV27
J: TRBJ2-5
size: -

DNA: TGTGCCAGCAGCTCTCGACAGGAGACTAACTATGGCTACACCTTC
CDR3: CASSSRQETNYGYTF
D: -
V: TRBV7-8
J: TRBJ1-2
size: -

DNA: TGTGCCAGCAGCCAAGTCGGGGGGTACACTGAAGCTTTCTTT
CDR3: CASSQVGGYTEAFF
D: -
V: TRBV6-2/TRBV6-3
J: TRBJ1-1
size: -

DNA: TGTGCCAGCAGCTTTGCGGGACCCAACAATGAGCAGTTCTTC
CDR3: CASSFAGPNNEQFF
D: -
V: TRBV7-3
J: TRBJ2-1
size: -

DNA: TGTGCCAGCAGCTTAGGGGTCAGGGGGTACGAGCAGTACTTC
CDR3: CASSLGVRGYEQYF
D: TRBD1
V: TRBV11-2
J: TRBJ2-7
size: -

DNA: TGTGCCAGCAGTGAATCCGGGACAGAAAGGAATTCACCCCTCCACTTT
CDR3: CASSESGTERNSPLHF
D: TRBD1
V: TRBV2
J: TRBJ1-6
size: -

DNA: TGTGCCTGGAGTGTGGACAGCGAGCAGTACTTC
CDR3: CAWSVDSEQYF
D: -
V: TRBV30
J: TRBJ2-7
size: -

DNA: TGTGCCAGCAGCTTGGTCCGGGACAACGGGGAGCAGTACTTC
CDR3: CASSLVRDNGEQYF
D: -
V: TRBV5-4
J: TRBJ2-7
size: -

DNA: TGTGCCTGGAGTCGGGGGGCAACTAATGAAAAACTGTTTTTT
CDR3: CAWSRGATNEKLFF
D: -
V: TRBV30
J: TRBJ1-4
size: -

DNA: TGTGCCAGCAGCCCGACACTAGCGAATTCAGATACGCAGTATTTT
CDR3: CASSPTLANSDTQYF
D: TRBD2
V: TRBV4-2
J: TRBJ2-3
size: -

DNA: TGTGCCAGCAGCCTGGGACTAGCGGCAAACTCCTACGAGCAGTACTTC
CDR3: CASSLGLAANSYEQYF
D: TRBD2
V: TRBV5-6
J: TRBJ2-7
size: -

DNA: TGTGCCAGCACAACAATGAACACTGAAGCTTTCTTT
CDR3: CASTTMNTEAFF
D: -
V: TRBV3-1/TRBV3-2
J: TRBJ1-1
size: -

DNA: TGTGCCAGCAGTGTGGAGGAGAACACTGAAGCTTTCTTT
CDR3: CASSVEENTEAFF
D: -
V: TRBV6-4
J: TRBJ1-1
size: -

DNA: TGTGCCAGCAGCCCAAGGACAGGGAGTACCAACTATGGCTACACCTTC
CDR3: CASSPRTGSTNYGYTF
D: TRBD1
V: TRBV7-9
J: TRBJ1-2
size: -

DNA: TGTGCCACGCACAACAGGGCGGTTGGTGAAAAACTGTTTTTT
CDR3: CATHNRAVGEKLFF
D: -
V: TRBV19
J: TRBJ1-4
size: once

DNA: TGTGCCAGCAGCACAGCGGGGACAGGGGACGGAAAACTGTTTTTT
CDR3: CASSTAGTGDGKLFF
D: TRBD1
V: TRBV9
J: TRBJ1-4
size: -

DNA: TGCAGTGCTAGTCATTCCTATAATTCACCCCTCCACTTT
CDR3: CSASHSYNSPLHF
D: -
V: TRBV20-1
J: TRBJ1-6
size: -

DNA: TGCAGCGTGAGAAAGGGACATACTAACACTGAAGCTTTCTTT
CDR3: CSVRKGHTNTEAFF
D: -
V: TRBV29-1
J: TRBJ1-1
size: few

DNA: TGTGCCAGTAGTATCTCCAGGGGGCCCGATACGCAGTATTTT
CDR3: CASSISRGPDTQYF
D: TRBD1
V: TRBV19
J: TRBJ2-3
size: -

DNA: TGTGCCAGCAGTCCGAACAGGGTCGGCTACACCTTC
CDR3: CASSPNRVGYTF
D: -
V: TRBV6-2/TRBV6-3
J: TRBJ1-2
size: -

DNA: TGTGCCAGCAGTGAATTGGGGCAGGGAGAGACCCAGTACTTC
CDR3: CASSELGQGETQYF
D: -
V: TRBV2
J: TRBJ2-5
size: -

DNA: TGTGCCATCAGTGTGGCTAGCGGTACCTACAATGAGCAGTTCTTC
CDR3: CAISVASGTYNEQFF
D: TRBD2
V: TRBV10-3
J: TRBJ2-1
size: -

DNA: TGTGCCAGCAGCGGGACAGGGATTTATGGCTACACCTTC
CDR3: CASSGTGIYGYTF
D: TRBD1
V: TRBV7-2
J: TRBJ1-2
size: -

DNA: TGCAGTGCCGGGAATAATTCACCCCTCCACTTT
CDR3: CSAGNNSPLHF
D: -
V: TRBV20-1
J: TRBJ1-6
size: -

DNA: TGTGCCAGCAGCTTAAGTCCCCCGCGGGCTTCGAACACCGGGGAGCTGTTTTTT
CDR3: CASSLSPPRASNTGELFF
D: -
V: TRBV7-2
J: TRBJ2-2
size: -

DNA: TGTGCCAGCAGCTTAACCGGGACAGGGTTCAATGAGCAGTTCTTC
CDR3: CASSLTGTGFNEQFF
D: TRBD1
V: TRBV7-9
J: TRBJ2-1
size: -